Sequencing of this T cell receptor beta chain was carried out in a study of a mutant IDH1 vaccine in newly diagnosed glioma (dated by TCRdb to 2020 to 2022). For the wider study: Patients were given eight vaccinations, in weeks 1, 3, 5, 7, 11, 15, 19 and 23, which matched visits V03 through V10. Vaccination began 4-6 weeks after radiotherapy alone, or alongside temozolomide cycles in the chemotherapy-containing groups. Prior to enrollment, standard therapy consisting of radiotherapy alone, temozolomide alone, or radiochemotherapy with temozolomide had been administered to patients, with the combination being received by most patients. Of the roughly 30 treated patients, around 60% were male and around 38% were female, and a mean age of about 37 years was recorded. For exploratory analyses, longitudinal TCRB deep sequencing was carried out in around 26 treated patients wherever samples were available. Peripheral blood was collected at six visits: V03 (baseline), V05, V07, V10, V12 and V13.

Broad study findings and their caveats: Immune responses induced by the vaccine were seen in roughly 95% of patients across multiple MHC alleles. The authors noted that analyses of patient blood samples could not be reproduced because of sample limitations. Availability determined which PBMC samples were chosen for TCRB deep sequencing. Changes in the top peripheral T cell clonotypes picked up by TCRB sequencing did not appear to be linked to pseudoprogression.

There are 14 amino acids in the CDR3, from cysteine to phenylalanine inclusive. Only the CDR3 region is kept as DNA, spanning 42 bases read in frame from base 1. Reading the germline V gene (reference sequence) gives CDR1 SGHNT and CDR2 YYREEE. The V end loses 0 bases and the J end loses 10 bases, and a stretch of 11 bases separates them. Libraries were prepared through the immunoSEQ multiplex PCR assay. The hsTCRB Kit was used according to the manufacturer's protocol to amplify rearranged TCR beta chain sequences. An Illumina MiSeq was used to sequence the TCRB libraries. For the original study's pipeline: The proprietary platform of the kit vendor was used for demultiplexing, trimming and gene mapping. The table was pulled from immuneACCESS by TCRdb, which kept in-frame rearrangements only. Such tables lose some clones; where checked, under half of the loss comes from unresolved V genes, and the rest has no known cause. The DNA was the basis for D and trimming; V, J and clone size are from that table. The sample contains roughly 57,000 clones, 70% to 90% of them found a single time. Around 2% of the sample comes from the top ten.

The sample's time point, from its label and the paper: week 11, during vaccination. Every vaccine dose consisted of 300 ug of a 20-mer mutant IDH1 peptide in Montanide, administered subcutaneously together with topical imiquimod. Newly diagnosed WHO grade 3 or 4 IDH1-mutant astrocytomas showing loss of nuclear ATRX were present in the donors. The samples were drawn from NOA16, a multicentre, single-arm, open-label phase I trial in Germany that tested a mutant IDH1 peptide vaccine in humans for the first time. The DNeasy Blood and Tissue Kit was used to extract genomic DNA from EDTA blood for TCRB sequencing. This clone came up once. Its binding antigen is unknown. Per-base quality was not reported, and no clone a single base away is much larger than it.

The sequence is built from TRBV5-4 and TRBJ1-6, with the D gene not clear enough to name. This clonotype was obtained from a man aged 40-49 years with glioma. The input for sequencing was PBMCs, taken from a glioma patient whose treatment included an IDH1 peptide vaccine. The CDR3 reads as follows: CASSLDVGRSPLHF. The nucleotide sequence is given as TGTGCCAGCAGCTTGGACGTAGGGAGATCACCCCTCCACTTT.